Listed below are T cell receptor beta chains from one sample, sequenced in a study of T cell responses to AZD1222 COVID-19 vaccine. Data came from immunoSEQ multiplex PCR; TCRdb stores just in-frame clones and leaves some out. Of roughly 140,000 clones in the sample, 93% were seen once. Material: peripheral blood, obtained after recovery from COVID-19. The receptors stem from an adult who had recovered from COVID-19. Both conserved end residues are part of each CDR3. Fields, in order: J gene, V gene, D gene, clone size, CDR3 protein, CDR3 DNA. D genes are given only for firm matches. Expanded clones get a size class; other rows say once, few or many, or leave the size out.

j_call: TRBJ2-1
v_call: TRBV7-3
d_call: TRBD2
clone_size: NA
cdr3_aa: CASSLLSGSISYNEQFF
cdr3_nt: TGTGCCAGCAGCTTATTGAGCGGGAGTATCTCCTACAATGAGCAGTTCTTC

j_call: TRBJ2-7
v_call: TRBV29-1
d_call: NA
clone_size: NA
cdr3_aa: CSVSGTNSYEQYF
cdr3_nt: TGCAGCGTTTCAGGGACAAACTCCTACGAGCAGTACTTC

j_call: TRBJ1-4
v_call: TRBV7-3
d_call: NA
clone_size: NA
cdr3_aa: CASSLRGGDEKLFF
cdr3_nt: TGTGCCAGCAGCCTAAGGGGCGGTGATGAAAAACTGTTTTTT

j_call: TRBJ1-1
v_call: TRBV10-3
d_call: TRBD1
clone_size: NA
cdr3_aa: CAIKSDRVETEAFF
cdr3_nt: TGTGCCATCAAATCGGACAGGGTTGAGACTGAAGCTTTCTTT

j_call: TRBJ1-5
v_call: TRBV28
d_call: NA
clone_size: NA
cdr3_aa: CASTAPNQPQHF
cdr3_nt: TGTGCCAGCACGGCACCCAATCAGCCCCAGCATTTT

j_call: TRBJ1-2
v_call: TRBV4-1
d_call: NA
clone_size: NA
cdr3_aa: CASSPPGFIGDGYTF
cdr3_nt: TGCGCCAGCAGCCCCCCAGGGTTCATTGGAGATGGCTACACCTTC

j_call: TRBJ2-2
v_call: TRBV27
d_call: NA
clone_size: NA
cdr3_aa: CASSALRAGDTGELFF
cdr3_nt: TGTGCCAGCAGCGCCCTGAGGGCAGGAGACACCGGGGAGCTGTTTTTT

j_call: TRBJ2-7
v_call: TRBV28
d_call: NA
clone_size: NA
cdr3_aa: CASSLQDSSSYEQYF
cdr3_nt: TGTGCCAGCAGCTTGCAGGACAGCAGCTCCTACGAGCAGTACTTC

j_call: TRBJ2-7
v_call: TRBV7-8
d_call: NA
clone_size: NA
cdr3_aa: CASSLVGYLYREQYF
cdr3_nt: TGTGCCAGCAGCTTAGTTGGGTACCTCTATAGGGAGCAGTACTTC

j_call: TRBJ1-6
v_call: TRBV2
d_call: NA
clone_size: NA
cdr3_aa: CASSEALHNSPLHF
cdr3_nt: TGTGCCAGCAGTGAAGCGCTTCACAATTCACCCCTCCACTTT

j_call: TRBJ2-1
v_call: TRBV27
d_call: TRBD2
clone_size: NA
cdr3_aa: CASSTGTSGIYNEQFF
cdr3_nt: TGTGCCAGCAGTACCGGGACTAGCGGGATCTACAATGAGCAGTTCTTC

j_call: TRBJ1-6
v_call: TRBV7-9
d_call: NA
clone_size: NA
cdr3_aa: CASSLDGLWSPLHF
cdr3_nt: TGTGCCAGCAGCTTAGACGGACTATGGTCACCCCTCCACTTT

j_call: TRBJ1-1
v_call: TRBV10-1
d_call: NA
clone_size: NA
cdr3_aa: CASSEEVFGTEAFF
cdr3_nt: TGCGCCAGCAGTGAGGAGGTATTCGGCACTGAAGCTTTCTTT

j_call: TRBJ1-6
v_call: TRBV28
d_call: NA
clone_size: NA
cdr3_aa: CASSWGGTYNSPLHF
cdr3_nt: TGTGCCAGCAGTTGGGGGGGTACCTATAATTCACCCCTCCACTTT

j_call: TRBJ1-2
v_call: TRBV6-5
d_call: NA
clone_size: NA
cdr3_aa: CASSYDGGGWGNGYTF
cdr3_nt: TGTGCCAGCAGTTACGACGGGGGAGGTTGGGGTAATGGCTACACCTTC

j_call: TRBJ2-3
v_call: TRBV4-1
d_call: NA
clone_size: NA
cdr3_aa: CASSHGVVADTQYF
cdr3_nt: TGCGCCAGCAGCCATGGAGTCGTCGCAGATACGCAGTATTTT

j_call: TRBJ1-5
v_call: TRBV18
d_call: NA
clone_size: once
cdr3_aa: CASSPSERGSNQPQHF
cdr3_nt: TGTGCCAGCTCACCCTCTGAGAGGGGTAGCAATCAGCCCCAGCATTTT

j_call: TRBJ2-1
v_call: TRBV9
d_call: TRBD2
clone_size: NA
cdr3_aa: CASSRTSGSGEQFF
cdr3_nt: TGTGCCAGCAGCCGGACTAGCGGGAGCGGGGAGCAGTTCTTC

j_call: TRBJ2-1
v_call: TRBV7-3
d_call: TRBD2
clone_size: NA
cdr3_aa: CASSSRPGLAGVGNEQFF
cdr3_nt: TGTGCCAGCAGCTCCCGACCGGGACTAGCGGGAGTGGGTAATGAGCAGTTCTTC

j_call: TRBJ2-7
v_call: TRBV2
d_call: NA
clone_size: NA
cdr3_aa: CASRVQHEQYF
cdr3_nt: TGTGCCAGCAGGGTACAGCACGAGCAGTACTTC

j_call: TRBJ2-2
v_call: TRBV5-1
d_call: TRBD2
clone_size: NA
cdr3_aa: CASSLGLTLTSGKDTGELFF
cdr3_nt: TGCGCCAGCAGCCTTGGCCTTACCTTGACTAGCGGGAAAGACACCGGGGAGCTGTTTTTT

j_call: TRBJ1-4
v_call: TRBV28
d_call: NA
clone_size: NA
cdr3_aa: CASSLTSWDLAEEKLFF
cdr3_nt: TGTGCCAGCAGTTTAACTTCCTGGGACCTAGCTGAGGAAAAACTGTTTTTT

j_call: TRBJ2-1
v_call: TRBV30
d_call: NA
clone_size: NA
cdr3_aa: CAWKQDGEQFF
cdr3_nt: TGTGCCTGGAAGCAGGATGGTGAGCAGTTCTTC

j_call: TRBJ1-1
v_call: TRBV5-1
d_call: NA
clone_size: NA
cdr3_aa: CASRSGMNTEAFF
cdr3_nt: TGCGCCAGCAGATCCGGTATGAACACTGAAGCTTTCTTT

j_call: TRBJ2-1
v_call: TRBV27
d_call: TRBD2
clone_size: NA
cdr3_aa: CASSIGTSGTGEQFF
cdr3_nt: TGTGCCAGCAGCATTGGGACTAGCGGGACTGGTGAGCAGTTCTTC

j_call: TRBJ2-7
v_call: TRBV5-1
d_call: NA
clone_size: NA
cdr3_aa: CASSPTSEFPYYEQYF
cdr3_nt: TGCGCCAGCAGCCCGACTAGTGAGTTCCCTTACTACGAGCAGTACTTC

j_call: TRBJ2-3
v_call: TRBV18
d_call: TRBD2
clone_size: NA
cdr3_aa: CASSPRAGGTDTQYF
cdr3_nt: TGTGCCAGCTCACCCCGAGCGGGAGGCACAGATACGCAGTATTTT

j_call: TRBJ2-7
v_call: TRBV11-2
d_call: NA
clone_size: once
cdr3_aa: CASSLDPGLGEQYF
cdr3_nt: TGTGCCAGCAGCTTAGATCCGGGGTTAGGGGAGCAGTACTTC

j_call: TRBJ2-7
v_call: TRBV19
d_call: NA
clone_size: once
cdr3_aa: CASSRAGSGYEQYF
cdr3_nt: TGTGCCAGTAGTCGGGCGGGATCCGGGTACGAGCAGTACTTC